Shown below are 23 T cell receptor beta chains from a single sample sequenced in a study of CD8 T cells in Susac syndrome. With random hexamers, roughly 0.45 to 1 ug RNA was reverse transcribed. TCRdb ran MiXCR on the immunoSEQ multiplex PCR reads and lists one entry per CDR3 protein. The data show a few hundred thousand distinct CDR3 sequences, around 90% seen once. The source material was CD8+ T cells from PBMCs. These receptors were taken from a human donor with multiple sclerosis.

This sequence joins TRBV9 and TRBJ2-3, with D perhaps matching TRBD1 (5 bases). V was clipped by 5 bases and J by 13 bases, with 17 bases between them. Per the germline V gene, CDR1 is SGDLS and CDR2 is YYNGEE. The CDR3 is 12 amino acids. Here the CDR3 DNA reads TGTGCCAGCAGTGCCATAGGGGCCAACAAGTATTTT. Its protein product is CASSAIGANKYF.

V gene TRBV4-3 combines with J gene TRBJ2-7; a weak D match, TRBD1 (6 bases). Germline V gene sequence: CDR1 LGHNA, CDR2 YSLEER. Trimming left V 2 bases short and J 2 bases short, with 13 bases between. The CDR3 length is 15 residues. The CDR3 region is CASSQKQGWTYEQYF. CDR3 DNA: TGCGCCAGCAGCCAAAAACAGGGTTGGACCTACGAGCAGTACTTC.

The chain joins TRBV24-1 to TRBJ1-2, with a tentative D call TRBD1 (6 bases). The CDR3 has 14 amino acids. From germline, CDR1 is KGHDR and CDR2 SFDVKD. Trimming took off 5 bases at V and 1 base at J, with 10 bases between the two ends. The CDR3 region is CATSARGLNYGYTF. The CDR3 coding sequence is TGTGCCACCAGTGCCAGGGGTCTTAACTATGGCTACACCTTC.

V gene TRBV11-2 combines with J gene TRBJ2-1; D call uncertain. Trimming pared 5 bases from V and 2 bases from J, leaving 1 base between. The germline V gene has CDR1 SGHAT and CDR2 FQNNGV. The CDR3 has 11 residues. DNA of the CDR3: TGTGCCAGCAGCGCCTACAATGAGCAGTTCTTC. Protein: CASSAYNEQFF. The full variable domain, with the rest looked up from reference TRBV11-2 and TRBJ2-1, is EAGVAQSPRYKIIEKRQSVAFWCNPISGHATLYWYQQILGQGPKLLIQFQNNGVVDDSQLPKDRFSAERLKGVDSTLKIQPAKLEDSAVYLCASSAYNEQFFGPGTRLTVL.

The V call is TRBV7-9, the J call TRBJ2-7; 9 nucleotides agree with TRBD1. J gave up 2 bases and V 4 bases, and 6 bases lay outside the gene matches. Germline lookup yields CDR1 SEHNR and CDR2 FQNEAQ (reference sequence). CDR3 length: 15 amino acids. The CDR3 protein is CASSSRQGGAYEQYF. The DNA of the CDR3 is TGTGCCAGCAGCTCCCGACAGGGGGGCGCCTACGAGCAGTACTTC.

The gene calls are TRBV30 and TRBJ2-2; D call uncertain. Germline-derived CDR1 and CDR2 are GTSNPN and SVGIG (reference sequence). The V end lost 4 bases, the J end lost 3 bases, and 3 bases lay between the germline ends. This CDR3 has 11 residues. In DNA form, the CDR3 reads TGTGCCTGGACAGACACCGGGGAGCTGTTTTTT. This gives the protein CAWTDTGELFF.

The table lists this clonotype with a count of one. This chain joins TRBV11-2 and TRBJ1-1; D unresolved. The CDR3 contains 15 residues. Between the trimmed V and J ends, which lost 3 bases and 3 bases, there was a span of 14 bases. From germline, CDR1 is SGHAT and CDR2 FQNNGV. The CDR3 spells CASSFFFSADTEAFF. The CDR3 nucleotides are TGTGCCAGCAGCTTTTTTTTCTCGGCGGACACTGAAGCTTTCTTT.

CDR3 region: CASSLLHVSGANVLTF. CDR3 in DNA: TGTGCCAGCAGCTTGCTCCATGTTTCTGGGGCCAACGTCCTGACTTTC. The chain links TRBV5-6 to TRBJ2-6; D is unclear. The CDR3 totals 16 residues. V lost 1 base to trimming and J lost 1 base, with 9 bases between them. Germline CDR1 SGHDT, CDR2 YYEEEE.

V and J are TRBV20-1 and TRBJ2-1; 12 bases align to TRBD2. V dropped 6 bases and J dropped 3; count of bases not matched to a gene: 3. Per germline, CDR1 DFQATT and CDR2 SNEGSKA (reference sequence). The CDR3 sequence is 14 residues long. Here the CDR3 reads CSATTSGSYNEQFF. The CDR3 region has the DNA TGCAGTGCAACGACTAGCGGGAGCTACAATGAGCAGTTCTTC.

V gene TRBV6-6 combines with J gene TRBJ2-2; D gene uncertain. The V and J ends lost 1 base and 7 bases respectively, with 1 base between them. The CDR3 is made up of 11 amino acids. Per the germline V gene, CDR1 is MNHNY and CDR2 is SVGAGI (reference sequence). The CDR3 nucleotides are TGTGCCAGCAGTTACTTCGGGGAGCTGTTTTTT. Translation gives CASSYFGELFF.

The chain carries TRBV14 and TRBJ2-3; 10 nucleotides line up with TRBD1. The CDR3 totals 16 residues. V was pared by 1 base and J by 4 bases, with 5 bases of the junction left unmatched. Germline-derived CDR1 and CDR2 are SGHDN and FVKESK. CDR3 loop: CASSQVATGGADTQYF. The CDR3 DNA is TGTGCCAGCAGCCAAGTGGCGACAGGGGGCGCAGATACGCAGTATTTT.

The DNA of the CDR3 is TGTGCCAGCAGCTCCGTGGGGGCCGAGCAGTACTTC. Translation gives CASSSVGAEQYF. The V call is TRBV7-9, the J call TRBJ2-7; D is possibly TRBD1 (6 bases). Germline V gives CDR1 SEHNR, CDR2 FQNEAQ (reference sequence). This CDR3 is 12 amino acids long. The ends were cut back, 4 bases at V and 6 bases at J, with 10 bases in the middle. Full variable domain (remainder filled in from reference TRBV7-9 and TRBJ2-7): DTGVSQNPRHKITKRGQNVTFRCDPISEHNRLYWYRQTLGQGPEFLTYFQNEAQLEKSRLLSDRFSAERPKGSFSTLEIQRTEQGDSAMYLCASSSVGAEQYFGPGTRLTVT.

Only one count was recorded for this clonotype. The chain has TRBV29-1 and TRBJ2-3, with D possibly TRBD1 on 5 matching bases. The CDR3 runs to 14 residues. Germline CDR1 SQVTM, CDR2 ANQGSEA. Trimming took off 7 bases at V and 4 bases at J, with 18 bases between the two ends. In nucleotides, the CDR3 is TGCAGCGGTGCCGGGCTAAGGGGTGCAGATACGCAGTATTTT. Translation: CSGAGLRGADTQYF.

Turning to this clonotype: One junction end disagrees with the germline gene, perhaps due to a read error. The chain joins TRBV2 to TRBJ2-7; perhaps TRBD2 as D (5 bases). Germline values: CDR1 SNHLY, CDR2 FYNNEI. The CDR3 covers 11 residues. In DNA form, the CDR3 reads TGTGCCGGCAGAGAGGGCTACGAGCAGTACTTC. Protein product: CAGREGYEQYF.

J is TRBJ2-3 and V is TRBV13; D is perhaps TRBD2 (6 bases). V dropped 1 base and J dropped 0 bases, with 11 bases sitting between them. The CDR3 covers 16 residues. Germline CDR1 is PRHDT and CDR2 is FYEKMQ (reference sequence). For the CDR3, the DNA is TGTGCCAGCAGCTTAGCGGGGGACCTTAGCACAGATACGCAGTATTTT. Translation: CASSLAGDLSTDTQYF.

The genes are TRBV4-3 and TRBJ2-3; 9 nucleotides align to TRBD1. Trimming took 5 bases from V and 2 from J; bases not matched to a gene: 8. Per the germline V gene, CDR1 is LGHNA and CDR2 is YSLEER. The CDR3 has 16 amino acids. CDR3 nucleotides: TGCGCCAGCAGCGTAGGGACAGGGTGGACCACAGATACGCAGTATTTT. Protein sequence: CASSVGTGWTTDTQYF.

The chain employs TRBV12-3 or TRBV12-4 and TRBJ1-1; 7 bases agree with TRBD1. The V gene end was trimmed by 7 bases and the J gene end by 0 bases; junction bases not matched to a gene: 5. CDR3 length: 14 amino acids. The CDR3 DNA follows: TGTGCCAGCAAGGGACAGTTCATGAACACTGAAGCTTTCTTT. Translation: CASKGQFMNTEAFF.

This chain connects TRBV7-9 to TRBJ2-7; D may be TRBD2 (7 bases). V was trimmed by 8 bases and J by 4 bases, leaving 12 bases between them. The length of the CDR3 is 12 residues. The V gene's germline CDR1 is SEHNR and CDR2 FQNEAQ (reference sequence). Here the CDR3 reads CASSGGLYEQYF. Written as DNA, the CDR3 is TGTGCCAGCTCGGGGGGCTTGTACGAGCAGTACTTC.

J is TRBJ2-5 and V is TRBV30, with no clear D. The germline V gene has CDR1 GTSNPN and CDR2 SVGIG (reference sequence). The CDR3 spans 14 residues. Trimming removed 4 bases at V and 2 bases at J, with 14 bases between. The CDR3 DNA reads as TGTGCCTGGACTGAAGGGATTGGGCAAGAGACCCAGTACTTC. Its protein product is CAWTEGIGQETQYF.

This chain joins TRBV12-3 or TRBV12-4 and TRBJ2-1; 10 bases align to TRBD1. V shed 7 bases, J shed 7 bases, and the junction held 13 bases outside the gene matches. The CDR3 sequence is 16 residues long. The CDR3 region has the DNA TGTGCCAGCACTTCCGGTGCCGGGACAGGGGTGAATGAGCAGTTCTTC. Protein product: CASTSGAGTGVNEQFF.

The chain uses TRBV6-2 or TRBV6-3 and TRBJ2-1; 12 bases are a match to TRBD2. CDR1 is MNHEY, CDR2 SVGEGT, per germline. V was clipped by 7 bases and J by 7 bases; unmatched bases: 5. This CDR3 spans 14 amino acids. The CDR3 protein is CASKLAGGGNEQFF. CDR3 nucleotide sequence: TGTGCCAGCAAACTAGCGGGAGGAGGTAATGAGCAGTTCTTC.

The V gene is TRBV12-3 or TRBV12-4, the J gene TRBJ1-2, with D possibly being TRBD1 (5 bases). Deletions cut 6 bases from V and 4 bases from J, with 12 bases between. CDR3 length: 13 residues. The CDR3 is CASSPGSRYGYTF. DNA of the CDR3: TGTGCCAGCAGCCCAGGGTCCCGCTATGGCTACACCTTC.

The CDR3 region has the DNA TGCAGTGCTAGAGGGGACAGTAATAATTCACCCCTCCACTTT. It is translated as CSARGDSNNSPLHF. The chain is built from TRBV20-1 and TRBJ1-6, with 7 bases lining up with TRBD1. Germline CDR1 DFQATT, CDR2 SNEGSKA (reference sequence). V lost 1 base and J lost 5; bases outside the gene matches: 2. The CDR3 contains 14 residues.